The 26 T cell receptor beta chains presented below share a single source sample, sequenced in a study of T cell responses to AZD1222 COVID-19 vaccine. Only in-frame clones appear in the TCRdb table, and some are missing; sequencing was by immunoSEQ multiplex PCR. The sample holds 110,000 or so clones, roughly 90% seen once. This material consisted of peripheral blood, taken on day 0 of AZD1222 vaccination. These receptor sequences come from an adult in good health.

The DNA of the CDR3 is TGTGCCAGCAGCTCGTCTCGAGCCGGAAACACCATATATTTT. It encodes CASSSSRAGNTIYF. This chain joins TRBV7-2 and TRBJ1-3; D unclear. The V end lost 4 bases, the J end lost 4 bases, and 11 bases lay between the germline ends. Germline CDR1 and CDR2: SGHTA and FQGNSA. The CDR3 totals 14 residues.

V gene TRBV6-4 combines with J gene TRBJ2-2, with D perhaps matching TRBD1 or TRBD2 (5 bases each). This CDR3 spans 13 amino acids. V lost 5 bases and J 2 bases, leaving 6 bases between the germline ends. Germline assignment: CDR1 MRHNA and CDR2 SNTAGT. The CDR3, as DNA: TGTGCCAGCAGTTGGGACAACACCGGGGAGCTGTTTTTT. This gives the protein CASSWDNTGELFF.

V gene TRBV5-1 combines with J gene TRBJ2-1, with a tentative D call TRBD2 (5 bases). This CDR3 region has 17 residues. Trimming cost V 0 bases and J 6 bases, with 19 bases left between them. Germline V lookup: CDR1 SGHRS, CDR2 YFSETQ. CDR3 sequence: CASSLGPVGAVGNEQFF. The CDR3 nucleotides are TGCGCCAGCAGCTTGGGCCCGGTGGGAGCAGTGGGCAATGAGCAGTTCTTC. The whole variable domain, remainder taken from reference TRBV5-1 and TRBJ2-1, is KAGVTQTPRYLIKTRGQQVTLSCSPISGHRSVSWYQQTPGQGLQFLFEYFSETQRNKGNFPGRFSGRQFSNSRSEMNVSTLELGDSALYLCASSLGPVGAVGNEQFFGPGTRLTVL.

This clone was recorded a few times. The chain combines TRBV5-1 with TRBJ2-5; the match to TRBD2 covers 15 bases. The junction had 9 bases not matched to a gene; V was cut back by 4 bases and J by 5 bases. The CDR3 is 17 residues long. Germline loops: CDR1 SGHRS, CDR2 YFSETQ. In nucleotides, the CDR3 is TGCGCCAGCAGCCCCCGGACTAGCGGGAGGGCGGGGGAGACCCAGTACTTC. Translated: CASSPRTSGRAGETQYF.

This clone was seen more than once but under ten times. This rearrangement joins TRBV4-1 to TRBJ1-1; a possible D gene is TRBD1 (5 bases). The CDR3 spans 13 residues. V lost 9 bases and J lost 1, with 12 bases in between. Germline V lookup: CDR1 MGHRA, CDR2 YSYEKL. The CDR3 bases are TGCGCCAGTTCACATGACAGGAACACTGAAGCTTTCTTT. Its translation is CASSHDRNTEAFF.

The genes are TRBV7-9 and TRBJ2-5, with D hard to call. The germline V and J ends were trimmed by 5 bases and 3 bases, with 10 bases remaining between them. This CDR3 contains 13 residues. Germline V lookup: CDR1 SEHNR, CDR2 FQNEAQ (reference sequence). CDR3 protein: CASSQWVEETQYF. Written as DNA, the CDR3 is TGTGCCAGCAGCCAGTGGGTCGAAGAGACCCAGTACTTC.

This clone was detected a few times. The chain joins TRBV6-2 or TRBV6-3 to TRBJ1-2; 8 positions agree with TRBD1. This CDR3 has 14 amino acids. Germline V CDR1 and CDR2: MNHEY, SVGEGT. After removal of 6 bases from V and 6 bases from J, the junction contained 9 bases not matched to a gene. This CDR3 is CASSPGGGSDGYTF. CDR3 in DNA: TGTGCCAGCAGCCCAGGGGGCGGATCGGATGGCTACACCTTC.

This clone turned up a few times. This chain links TRBV20-1 with TRBJ2-6, with D possibly TRBD2 on 6 matching bases. The CDR3 is made up of 16 amino acids. Germline loops: CDR1 DFQATT, CDR2 SNEGSKA (reference sequence). With 3 bases removed from V and 0 bases from J, the gap between germline ends came to 12 bases. The CDR3 sequence: CSASRGASSGANVLTF. The DNA for the CDR3 is TGCAGTGCTAGTCGCGGGGCGAGCTCTGGGGCCAACGTCCTGACTTTC.

The chain recombines TRBV3-1 (or the pseudogene TRBV3-2) with TRBJ2-3; perhaps D is TRBD1 or TRBD2 (5 bases each). This CDR3 is 16 amino acids long. With 4 bases removed from V and 2 bases from J, the gap between germline ends came to 16 bases. Germline-derived CDR1 and CDR2 are LGHDT and YNNKEL (reference sequence). The CDR3 sequence: CASSPGGTLFTDTQYF. The CDR3 coding sequence is TGTGCCAGCAGCCCTGGGGGTACACTTTTCACAGATACGCAGTATTTT.

This chain uses TRBV7-2 with TRBJ2-5; 9 bases agree with TRBD2. This CDR3 contains 15 residues. V lost 5 bases and J lost 5; bases outside the gene matches: 9. In germline, CDR1 is SGHTA, CDR2 FQGNSA. In DNA form, the CDR3 reads TGTGCCAGCAGCAAGGAGGGCGGGAGGGGGGAGACCCAGTACTTC. As protein: CASSKEGGRGETQYF.

The genes are TRBV11-2 and TRBJ1-6; D is unresolved. V lost 2 bases and J lost 7, with 6 bases in between. Germline-derived CDR1 and CDR2 are SGHAT and FQNNGV. The CDR3 extends over 13 amino acids. This CDR3 reads CASSLRENSPLHF. The CDR3 DNA follows: TGTGCCAGCAGCTTAAGAGAGAATTCACCCCTCCACTTT.

The chain uses TRBV6-1 and TRBJ1-1; no reliable D call. The germline V gene encodes CDR1 MNHNS and CDR2 SASEGT. Between the trimmed V and J ends, which lost 2 bases and 4 bases, there was a span of 5 bases. The CDR3 has 12 residues. This chain's CDR3 is CASSEQATEAFF. The CDR3 coding sequence is TGTGCCAGCAGTGAACAGGCCACTGAAGCTTTCTTT.

The CDR3 nucleotides are TGTGCCAGCAGACTGAGGAGGGATTTGGGCTACGAGCAGTACTTC. Amino acids: CASRLRRDLGYEQYF. The chain uses TRBV28 and TRBJ2-7; the D gene is possibly TRBD2 (6 bases). V was clipped by 6 bases and J by 3 bases, with 18 bases between them. The CDR3 totals 15 residues. Germline V CDR1 and CDR2: MDHEN, SYDVKM.

There are a few counts of this clone. The CDR3 protein is CASSPRSDTGELFF. DNA of the CDR3: TGTGCCAGCTCACCACGGAGCGACACCGGGGAGCTGTTTTTT. The genes are TRBV18 and TRBJ2-2; D is unresolved. This CDR3 is built from 14 residues. Germline-derived CDR1 and CDR2 are KGHSH and LQKENI. V was cut by 1 base and J by 3 bases, with 6 bases left in between.

The chain uses TRBV28 and TRBJ2-2; TRBD2 aligns across 7 bases. The V gene's germline CDR1 is MDHEN and CDR2 SYDVKM. V trimming: 7 bases; J trimming: 1 base; junction bases outside the gene matches: 3. CDR3 size: 14 residues. CDR3 in amino acids: CASTQRGNTGELFF. For the CDR3, the DNA is TGTGCCAGCACCCAGCGGGGGAACACCGGGGAGCTGTTTTTT.

The chain links TRBV4-3 to TRBJ2-6, with D perhaps TRBD1 (6 bases). This CDR3 contains 18 residues. V was trimmed by 5 bases and J by 2 bases, leaving 19 bases between them. In germline, CDR1 is LGHNA, CDR2 YSLEER. The DNA of the CDR3 is TGCGCCAGCAGCAGCCGGGACACCGAGCTCCCTGGGGCCAACGTCCTGACTTTC. It codes for CASSSRDTELPGANVLTF.

V gene TRBV28 combines with J gene TRBJ1-4; D is undetermined. With 6 bases removed from V and 5 bases from J, the gap between germline ends came to 4 bases. The germline V gene has CDR1 MDHEN and CDR2 SYDVKM. The CDR3 sequence is 11 residues long. The CDR3 region is CASSKNEKLFF. CDR3 in DNA: TGTGCCAGCAGCAAAAATGAAAAACTGTTTTTT.

The chain carries TRBV5-1 and TRBJ1-1; D gene unclear. This CDR3 is 13 amino acids long. CDR1 is SGHRS, CDR2 YFSETQ, per germline. The V and J ends lost 2 bases and 3 bases respectively, with 8 bases between them. CDR3 amino acids: CASSFLSDTEAFF. CDR3 sequence (DNA): TGCGCCAGCAGCTTTTTAAGTGACACTGAAGCTTTCTTT.

This chain uses TRBV6-5 with TRBJ2-7, with D perhaps TRBD1 (6 bases). The CDR3 is 15 amino acids. V gave up 6 bases and J gave up 2 bases, with 17 bases separating them. Germline V gene data show CDR1 as MNHEY and CDR2 as SVGAGI. DNA of the CDR3: TGTGCCAGCAGATCCCCGCGGCAGGGGACCTACGAGCAGTACTTC. It is translated as CASRSPRQGTYEQYF.

The chain uses TRBV4-2 and TRBJ2-3; TRBD2 aligns across 7 bases. J gave up 3 bases and V 2 bases, and 5 bases lay outside the gene matches. CDR1 and CDR2 (germline): LGHNA, YNFKEQ. This CDR3 has 15 amino acids. CDR3: CASSQWGGMTDTQYF. CDR3 nucleotides: TGTGCCAGCAGCCAATGGGGGGGGATGACAGATACGCAGTATTTT.

The gene calls are TRBV6-6 and TRBJ2-7; 8 bases map to TRBD2. CDR1 MNHNY and CDR2 SVGAGI come from the germline V gene (reference sequence). Trimming took 6 bases from V and 4 from J; bases not matched to a gene: 11. The CDR3 runs to 15 residues. The CDR3, as DNA: TGTGCCAGCAGCCTGGAGGCGGGGGGTGATTACGAGCAGTACTTC. It translates to CASSLEAGGDYEQYF.

This chain uses TRBV7-2 with TRBJ1-2, with a tentative D call TRBD1 (5 bases). V lost 0 bases, J lost 8 bases, and 13 bases lay in between. Looked up from germline, CDR1 is SGHTA and CDR2 is FQGNSA. The CDR3 contains 14 residues. DNA of the CDR3: TGTGCCAGCAGCTTAGCCTCTTCCAGGGACGGCTACACCTTC. Translated, it gives CASSLASSRDGYTF.

V usage is TRBV28 and J usage is TRBJ1-1; no definite D call. Trimming pared 3 bases from V and 1 base from J, leaving 12 bases between. Germline V lookup: CDR1 MDHEN, CDR2 SYDVKM. The CDR3 is 15 amino acids. The CDR3 loop is CASSFAWTANTEAFF. Written as DNA, the CDR3 is TGTGCCAGCAGTTTTGCGTGGACTGCGAACACTGAAGCTTTCTTT.

This chain links TRBV21-1 with TRBJ1-5; the table's D call, TRBD1, has no DNA check behind it. TRBV21-1 is labeled a pseudogene. CDR3 length: 15 residues. The CDR3 bases are TGTGCCAGCAGCAAGCCGAGCAGGCCTTGGCGGCCCCAGCATTTT. As protein: CASSKPSRPWRPQHF.

The chain employs TRBV5-1 and TRBJ1-2, with TRBD1 matching over 7 bases. V lost 4 bases, J lost 2 bases, and 5 bases stayed unmatched. Looked up from germline, CDR1 is SGHRS and CDR2 is YFSETQ. The CDR3 runs to 14 residues. CDR3 loop: CASSADRPNYGYTF. The DNA for the CDR3 is TGCGCCAGCAGCGCGGACAGGCCCAACTATGGCTACACCTTC. Full variable domain (remainder filled in from reference TRBV5-1 and TRBJ1-2): KAGVTQTPRYLIKTRGQQVTLSCSPISGHRSVSWYQQTPGQGLQFLFEYFSETQRNKGNFPGRFSGRQFSNSRSEMNVSTLELGDSALYLCASSADRPNYGYTFGSGTRLTVV.

This clone was recorded only once. V and J are TRBV19 and TRBJ1-5; D might be TRBD1 (6 bases). The V gene lost 6 bases and the J gene lost 0 bases, with 12 bases spanning the gap. CDR1 LNHDA and CDR2 SQIVND come from the germline V gene (reference sequence). The CDR3 sequence is 15 residues long. The CDR3 sequence is CASRPDSISNQPQHF. CDR3 coding DNA: TGTGCCAGTAGACCGGACAGTATTAGCAATCAGCCCCAGCATTTT. Using reference TRBV19 and TRBJ1-5 for the parts outside the CDR3, the full variable domain is DGGITQSPKYLFRKEGQNVTLSCEQNLNHDAMYWYRQDPGQGLRLIYYSQIVNDFQKGDIAEGYSVSREKKESFPLTVTSAQKNPTAFYLCASRPDSISNQPQHFGDGTRLSIL.